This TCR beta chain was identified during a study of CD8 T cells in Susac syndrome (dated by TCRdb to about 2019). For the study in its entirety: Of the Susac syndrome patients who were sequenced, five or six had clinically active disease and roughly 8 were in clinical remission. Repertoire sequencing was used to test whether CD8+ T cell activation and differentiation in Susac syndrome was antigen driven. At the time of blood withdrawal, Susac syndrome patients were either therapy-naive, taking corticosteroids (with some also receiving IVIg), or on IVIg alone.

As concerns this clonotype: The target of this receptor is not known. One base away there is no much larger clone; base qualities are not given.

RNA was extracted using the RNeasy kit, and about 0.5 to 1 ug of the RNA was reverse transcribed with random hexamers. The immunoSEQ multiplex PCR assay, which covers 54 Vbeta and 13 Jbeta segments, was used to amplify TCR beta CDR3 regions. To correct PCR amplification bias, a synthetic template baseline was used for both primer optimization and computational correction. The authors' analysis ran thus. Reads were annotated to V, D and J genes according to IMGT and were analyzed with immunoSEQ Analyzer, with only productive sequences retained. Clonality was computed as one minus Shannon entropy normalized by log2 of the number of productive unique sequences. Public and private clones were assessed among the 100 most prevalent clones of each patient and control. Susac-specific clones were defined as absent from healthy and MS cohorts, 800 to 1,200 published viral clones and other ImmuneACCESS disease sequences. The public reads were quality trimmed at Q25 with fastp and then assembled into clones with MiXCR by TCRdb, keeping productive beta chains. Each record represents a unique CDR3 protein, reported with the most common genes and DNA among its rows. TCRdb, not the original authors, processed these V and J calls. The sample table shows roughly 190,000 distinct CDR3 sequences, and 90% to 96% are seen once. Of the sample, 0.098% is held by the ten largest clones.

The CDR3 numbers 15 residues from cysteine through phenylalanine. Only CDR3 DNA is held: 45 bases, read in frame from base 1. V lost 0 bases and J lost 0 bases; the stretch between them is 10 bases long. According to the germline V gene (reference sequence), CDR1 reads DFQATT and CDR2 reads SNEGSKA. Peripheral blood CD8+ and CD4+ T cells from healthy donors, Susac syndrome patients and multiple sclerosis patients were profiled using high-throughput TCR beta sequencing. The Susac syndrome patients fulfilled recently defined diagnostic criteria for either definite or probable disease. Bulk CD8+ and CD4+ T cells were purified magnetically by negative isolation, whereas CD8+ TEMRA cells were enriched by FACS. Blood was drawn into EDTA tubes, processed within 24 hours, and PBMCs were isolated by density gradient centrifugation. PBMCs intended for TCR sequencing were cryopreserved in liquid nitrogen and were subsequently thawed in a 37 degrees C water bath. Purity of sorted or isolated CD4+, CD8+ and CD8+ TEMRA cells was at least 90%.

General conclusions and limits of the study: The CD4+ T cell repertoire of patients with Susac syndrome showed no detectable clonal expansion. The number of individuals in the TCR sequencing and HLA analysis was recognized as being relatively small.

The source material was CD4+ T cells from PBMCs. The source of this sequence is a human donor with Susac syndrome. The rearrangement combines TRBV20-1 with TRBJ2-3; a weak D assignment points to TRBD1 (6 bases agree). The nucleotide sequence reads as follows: TGCAGTGCTAGAGAGCTAGGGGGAAGCACAGATACGCAGTATTTT. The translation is CSARELGGSTDTQYF.